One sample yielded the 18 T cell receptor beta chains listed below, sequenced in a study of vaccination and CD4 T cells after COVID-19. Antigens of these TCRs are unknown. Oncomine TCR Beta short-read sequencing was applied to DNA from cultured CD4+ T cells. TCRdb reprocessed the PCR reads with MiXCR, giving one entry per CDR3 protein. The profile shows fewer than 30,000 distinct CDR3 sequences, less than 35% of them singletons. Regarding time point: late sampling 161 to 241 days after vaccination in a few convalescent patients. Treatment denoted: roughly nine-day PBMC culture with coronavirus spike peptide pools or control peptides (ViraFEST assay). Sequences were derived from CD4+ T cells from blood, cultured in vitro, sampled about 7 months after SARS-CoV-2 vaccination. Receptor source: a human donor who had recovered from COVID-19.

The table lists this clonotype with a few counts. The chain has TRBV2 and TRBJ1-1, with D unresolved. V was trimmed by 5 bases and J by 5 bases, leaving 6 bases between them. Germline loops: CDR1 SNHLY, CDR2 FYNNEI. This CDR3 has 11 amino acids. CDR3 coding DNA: TGTGCCAGCAGTAAGGGAACTGAAGCTTTCTTT. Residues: CASSKGTEAFF.

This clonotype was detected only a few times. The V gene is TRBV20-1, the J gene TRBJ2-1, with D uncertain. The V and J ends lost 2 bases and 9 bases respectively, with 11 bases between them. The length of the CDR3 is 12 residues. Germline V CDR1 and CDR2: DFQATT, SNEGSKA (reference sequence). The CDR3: CSARKTPSEQFF. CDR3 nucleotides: TGCAGTGCTAGAAAGACCCCCAGTGAGCAGTTCTTC.

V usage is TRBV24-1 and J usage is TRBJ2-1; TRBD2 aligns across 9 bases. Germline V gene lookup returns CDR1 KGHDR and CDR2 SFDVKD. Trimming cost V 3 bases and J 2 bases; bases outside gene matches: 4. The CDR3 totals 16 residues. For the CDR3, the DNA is TGTGCCACCAGTGATCTTAGCGGGAGAACCTACAATGAGCAGTTCTTC. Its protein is CATSDLSGRTYNEQFF.

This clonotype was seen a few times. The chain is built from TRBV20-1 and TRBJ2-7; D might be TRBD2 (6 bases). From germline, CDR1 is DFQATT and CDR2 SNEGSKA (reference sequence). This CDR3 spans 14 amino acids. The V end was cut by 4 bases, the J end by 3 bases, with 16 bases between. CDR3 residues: CSATLLALRYEQYF. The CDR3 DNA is TGCAGTGCTACCCTACTAGCCCTCCGCTACGAGCAGTACTTC.

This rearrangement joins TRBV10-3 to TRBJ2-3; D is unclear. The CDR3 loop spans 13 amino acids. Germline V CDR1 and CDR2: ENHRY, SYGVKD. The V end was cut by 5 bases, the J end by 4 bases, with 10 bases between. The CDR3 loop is CAISSSYSDTQYF. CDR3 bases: TGTGCCATCAGTTCGAGCTACTCAGATACGCAGTATTTT.

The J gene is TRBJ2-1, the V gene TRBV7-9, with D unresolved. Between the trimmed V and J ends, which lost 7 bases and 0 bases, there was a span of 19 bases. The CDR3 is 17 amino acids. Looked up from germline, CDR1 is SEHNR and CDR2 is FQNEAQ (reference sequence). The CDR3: CASTPVRDPRSYNEQFF. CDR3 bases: TGTGCCAGCACCCCCGTCCGTGATCCGCGCTCCTACAATGAGCAGTTCTTC. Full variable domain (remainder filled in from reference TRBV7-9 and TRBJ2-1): DTGVSQNPRHKITKRGQNVTFRCDPISEHNRLYWYRQTLGQGPEFLTYFQNEAQLEKSRLLSDRFSAERPKGSFSTLEIQRTEQGDSAMYLCASTPVRDPRSYNEQFFGPGTRLTVL.

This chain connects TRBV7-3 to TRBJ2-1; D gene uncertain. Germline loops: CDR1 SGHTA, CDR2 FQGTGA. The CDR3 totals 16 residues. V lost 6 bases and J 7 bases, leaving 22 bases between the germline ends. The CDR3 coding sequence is TGTGCCAGCAGTTATACAAGCGTCCCCCAAGGGAATGAGCAGTTCTTC. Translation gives CASSYTSVPQGNEQFF.

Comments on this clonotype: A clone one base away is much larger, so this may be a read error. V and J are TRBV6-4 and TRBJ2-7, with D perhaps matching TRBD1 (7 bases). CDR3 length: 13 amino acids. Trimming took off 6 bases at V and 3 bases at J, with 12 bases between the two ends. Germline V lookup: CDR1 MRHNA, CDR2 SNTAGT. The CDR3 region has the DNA TGTGCCAGCAGGGCGGGACAGTTCTACGAGCAGTACTTC. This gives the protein CASRAGQFYEQYF.

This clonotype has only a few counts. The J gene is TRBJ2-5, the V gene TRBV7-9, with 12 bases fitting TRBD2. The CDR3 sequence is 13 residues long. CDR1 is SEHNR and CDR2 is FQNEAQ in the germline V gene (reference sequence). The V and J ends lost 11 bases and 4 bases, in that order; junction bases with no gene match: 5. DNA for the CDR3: TGTGCCTCTGTACTAGCGGGAGGAGAGACCCAGTACTTC. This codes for CASVLAGGETQYF.

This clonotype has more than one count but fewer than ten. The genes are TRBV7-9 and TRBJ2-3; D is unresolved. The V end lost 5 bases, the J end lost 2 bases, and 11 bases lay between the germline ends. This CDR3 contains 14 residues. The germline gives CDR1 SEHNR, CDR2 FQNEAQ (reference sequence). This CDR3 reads CASSPVLSTDTQYF. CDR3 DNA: TGTGCCAGCAGCCCAGTCCTTTCCACAGATACGCAGTATTTT.

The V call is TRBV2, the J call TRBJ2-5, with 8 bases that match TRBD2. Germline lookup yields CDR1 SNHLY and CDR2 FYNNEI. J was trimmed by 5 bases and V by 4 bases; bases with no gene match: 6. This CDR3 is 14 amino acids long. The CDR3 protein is CASSVGGDAETQYF. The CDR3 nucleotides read TGTGCCAGCAGTGTCGGGGGGGATGCGGAGACCCAGTACTTC.

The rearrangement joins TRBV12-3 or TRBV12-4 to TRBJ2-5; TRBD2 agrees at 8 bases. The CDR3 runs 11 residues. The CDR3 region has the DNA TGTCCACAGCGGGAGCGAGAGACCCAGTACTTC. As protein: CPQRERETQYF.

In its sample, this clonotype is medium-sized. CDR3 sequence: CASSLGGLGAFF. DNA for the CDR3: TGTGCCAGCAGCCTAGGGGGCCTGGGAGCTTTCTTT. The rearrangement uses TRBV6-1 and TRBJ1-1, with TRBD1 matching over 7 bases. Trimming took 6 bases from V and 10 from J; bases not matched to a gene: 8. In germline, CDR1 is MNHNS, CDR2 SASEGT. The CDR3 runs 12 residues.

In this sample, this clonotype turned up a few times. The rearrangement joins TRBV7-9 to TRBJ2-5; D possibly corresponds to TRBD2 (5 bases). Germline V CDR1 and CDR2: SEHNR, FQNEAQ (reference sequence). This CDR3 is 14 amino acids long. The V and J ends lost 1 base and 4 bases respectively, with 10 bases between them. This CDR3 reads CASSLVGSRETQYF. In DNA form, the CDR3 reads TGTGCCAGCAGCTTAGTAGGGAGCCGAGAGACCCAGTACTTC.

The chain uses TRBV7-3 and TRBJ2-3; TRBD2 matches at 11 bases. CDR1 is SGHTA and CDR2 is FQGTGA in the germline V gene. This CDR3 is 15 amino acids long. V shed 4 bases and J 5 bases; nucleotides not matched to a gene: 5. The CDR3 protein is CASSSLAGGIDTQYF. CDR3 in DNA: TGTGCCAGCAGCTCCTTAGCGGGAGGGATAGATACGCAGTATTTT. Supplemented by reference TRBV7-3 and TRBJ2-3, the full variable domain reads GAGVSQTPSNKVTEKGKYVELRCDPISGHTALYWYRQSLGQGPEFLIYFQGTGAADDSGLPNDRFFAVRPEGSVSTLKIQRTERGDSAVYLCASSSLAGGIDTQYFGPGTRLTVL.

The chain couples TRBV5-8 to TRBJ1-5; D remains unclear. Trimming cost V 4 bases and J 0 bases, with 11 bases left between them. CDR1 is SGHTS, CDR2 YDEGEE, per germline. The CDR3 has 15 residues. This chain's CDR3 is CASSQGRYSNQPQHF. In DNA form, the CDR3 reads TGTGCCAGCAGCCAAGGCAGGTATAGCAATCAGCCCCAGCATTTT.

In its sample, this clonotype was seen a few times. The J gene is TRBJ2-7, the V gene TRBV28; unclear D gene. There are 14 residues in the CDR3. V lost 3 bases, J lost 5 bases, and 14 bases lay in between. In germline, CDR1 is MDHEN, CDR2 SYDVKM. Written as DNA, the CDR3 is TGTGCCAGCAGTTTTGAGTGGGCTATGAACGAGCAGTACTTC. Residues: CASSFEWAMNEQYF.

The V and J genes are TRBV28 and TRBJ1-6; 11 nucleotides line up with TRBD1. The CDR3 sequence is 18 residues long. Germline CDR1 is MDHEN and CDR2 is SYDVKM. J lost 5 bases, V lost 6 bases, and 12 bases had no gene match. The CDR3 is CASSQLSPGQGDNSPLHF. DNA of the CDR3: TGTGCCAGCAGCCAACTTTCACCGGGACAGGGGGATAATTCACCCCTCCACTTT.